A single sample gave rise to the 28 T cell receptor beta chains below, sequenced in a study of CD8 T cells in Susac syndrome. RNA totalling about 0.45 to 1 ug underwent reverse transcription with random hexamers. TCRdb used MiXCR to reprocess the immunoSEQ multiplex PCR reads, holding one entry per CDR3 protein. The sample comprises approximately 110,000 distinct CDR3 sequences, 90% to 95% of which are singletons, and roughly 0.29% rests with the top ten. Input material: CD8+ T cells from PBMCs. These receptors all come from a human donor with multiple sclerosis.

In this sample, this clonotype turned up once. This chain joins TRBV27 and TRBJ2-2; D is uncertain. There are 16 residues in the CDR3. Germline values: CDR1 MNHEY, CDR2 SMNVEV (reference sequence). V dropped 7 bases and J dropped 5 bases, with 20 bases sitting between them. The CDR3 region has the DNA TGTGCCAGCAAAGTGTTAGGCGTACTAAGGACCGGGGAGCTGTTTTTT. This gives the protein CASKVLGVLRTGELFF.

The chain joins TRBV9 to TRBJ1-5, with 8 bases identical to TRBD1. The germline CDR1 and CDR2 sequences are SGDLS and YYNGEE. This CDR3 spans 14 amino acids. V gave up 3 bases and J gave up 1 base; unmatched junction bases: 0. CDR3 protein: CASSGTGSNQPQHF. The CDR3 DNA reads TGTGCCAGCAGCGGGACAGGGAGCAATCAGCCCCAGCATTTT. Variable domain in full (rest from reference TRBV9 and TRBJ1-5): DSGVTQTPKHLITATGQRVTLRCSPRSGDLSVYWYQQSLDQGLQFLIQYYNGEERAKGNILERFSAQQFPDLHSELNLSSLELGDSALYFCASSGTGSNQPQHFGDGTRLSIL.

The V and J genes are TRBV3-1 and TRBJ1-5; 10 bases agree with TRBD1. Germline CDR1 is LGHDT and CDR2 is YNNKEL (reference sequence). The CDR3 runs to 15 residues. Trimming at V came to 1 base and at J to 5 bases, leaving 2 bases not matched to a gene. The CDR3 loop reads CASSQGQGAYQPQHF. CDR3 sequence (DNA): TGTGCCAGCAGCCAAGGACAGGGGGCATATCAGCCCCAGCATTTT.

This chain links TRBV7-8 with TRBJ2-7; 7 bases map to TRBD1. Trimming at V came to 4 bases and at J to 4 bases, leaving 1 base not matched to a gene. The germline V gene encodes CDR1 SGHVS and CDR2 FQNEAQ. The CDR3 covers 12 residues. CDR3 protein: CASSSTGYEQYV. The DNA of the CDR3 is TGTGCCAGCAGCTCGACAGGGTACGAGCAGTACGTC.

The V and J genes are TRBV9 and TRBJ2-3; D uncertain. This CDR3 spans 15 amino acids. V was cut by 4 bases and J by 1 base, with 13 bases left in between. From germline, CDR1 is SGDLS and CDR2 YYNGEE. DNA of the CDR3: TGTGCCAGCAGCCCTTGGACGGAACGCACAGATACGCAGTATTTT. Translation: CASSPWTERTDTQYF.

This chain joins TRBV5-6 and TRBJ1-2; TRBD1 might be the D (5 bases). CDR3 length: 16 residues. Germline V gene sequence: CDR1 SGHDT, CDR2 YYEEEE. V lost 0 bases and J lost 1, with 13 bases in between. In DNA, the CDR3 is TGTGCCAGCAGCTTGGCGGGAGGGGTGTTTAACTATGGCTACACCTTC. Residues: CASSLAGGVFNYGYTF.

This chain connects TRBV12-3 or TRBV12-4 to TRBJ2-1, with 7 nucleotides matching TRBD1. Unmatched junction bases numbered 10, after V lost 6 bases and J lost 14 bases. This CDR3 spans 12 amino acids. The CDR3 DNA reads TGTGCCAGCAGCTACTTCAGGGGGATGGAGTTCTTC. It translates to CASSYFRGMEFF.

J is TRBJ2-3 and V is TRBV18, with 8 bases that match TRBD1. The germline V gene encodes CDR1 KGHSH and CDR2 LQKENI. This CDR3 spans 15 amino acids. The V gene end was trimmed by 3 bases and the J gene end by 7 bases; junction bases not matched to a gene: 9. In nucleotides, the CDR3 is TGTGCCAGCTCACCCTGGGACAGGCCAGGAAATACGCAGTATTTT. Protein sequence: CASSPWDRPGNTQYF.

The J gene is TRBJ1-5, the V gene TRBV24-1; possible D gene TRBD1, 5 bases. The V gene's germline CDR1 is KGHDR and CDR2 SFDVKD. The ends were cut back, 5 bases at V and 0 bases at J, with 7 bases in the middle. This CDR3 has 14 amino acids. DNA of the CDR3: TGTGCCACCAGTGTGCAGGGTAGCAATCAGCCCCAGCATTTT. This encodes CATSVQGSNQPQHF.

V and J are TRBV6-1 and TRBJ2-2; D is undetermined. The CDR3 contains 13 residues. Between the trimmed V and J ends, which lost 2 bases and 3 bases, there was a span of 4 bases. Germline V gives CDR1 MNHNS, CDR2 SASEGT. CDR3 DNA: TGTGCCAGCAGTGAAAGTGACACCGGGGAGCTGTTTTTT. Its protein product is CASSESDTGELFF.

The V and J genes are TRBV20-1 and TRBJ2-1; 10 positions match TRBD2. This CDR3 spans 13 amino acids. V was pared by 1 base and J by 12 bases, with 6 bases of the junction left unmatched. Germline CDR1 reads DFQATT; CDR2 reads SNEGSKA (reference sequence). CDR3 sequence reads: CSARVAGGGGQFF. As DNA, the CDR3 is TGCAGTGCTAGAGTAGCGGGAGGCGGGGGGCAGTTCTTC.

CDR3 sequence (DNA): TGTGCCAGCAGCCATGCAACTAGCGGGGGAAATGAGCAGTTCTTC. Protein: CASSHATSGGNEQFF. The chain recombines TRBV7-3 with TRBJ2-1; 11 bases are shared with TRBD2. The CDR3 is 15 amino acids. Germline CDR1 SGHTA, CDR2 FQGTGA. The V gene end was trimmed by 5 bases and the J gene end by 7 bases; junction bases not matched to a gene: 7.

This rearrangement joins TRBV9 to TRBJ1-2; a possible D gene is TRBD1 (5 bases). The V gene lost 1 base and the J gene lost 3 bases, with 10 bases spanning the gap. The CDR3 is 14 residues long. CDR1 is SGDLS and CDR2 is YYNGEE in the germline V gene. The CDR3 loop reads CASSVSDSHYGYTF. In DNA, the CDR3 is TGTGCCAGCAGCGTAAGTGACAGTCACTATGGCTACACCTTC. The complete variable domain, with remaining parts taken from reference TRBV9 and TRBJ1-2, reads DSGVTQTPKHLITATGQRVTLRCSPRSGDLSVYWYQQSLDQGLQFLIQYYNGEERAKGNILERFSAQQFPDLHSELNLSSLELGDSALYFCASSVSDSHYGYTFGSGTRLTVV.

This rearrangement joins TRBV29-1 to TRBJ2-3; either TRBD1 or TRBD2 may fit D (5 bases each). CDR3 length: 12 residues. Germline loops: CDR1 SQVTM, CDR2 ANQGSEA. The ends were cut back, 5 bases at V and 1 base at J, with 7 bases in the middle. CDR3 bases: TGCAGCGTTCTGGGACGCACAGATACGCAGTATTTT. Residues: CSVLGRTDTQYF.

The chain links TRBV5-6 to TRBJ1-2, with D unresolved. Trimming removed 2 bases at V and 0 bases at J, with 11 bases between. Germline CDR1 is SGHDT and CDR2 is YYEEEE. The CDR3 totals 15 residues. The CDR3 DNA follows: TGTGCCAGCAGCTTCTGGACGGAAGCTAACTATGGCTACACCTTC. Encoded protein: CASSFWTEANYGYTF.

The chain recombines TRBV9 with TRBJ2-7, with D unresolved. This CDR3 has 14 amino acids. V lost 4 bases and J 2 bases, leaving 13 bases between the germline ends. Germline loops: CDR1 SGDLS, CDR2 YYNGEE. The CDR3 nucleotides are TGTGCCAGCAGCCCCGGACCATCCGCCTACGAGCAGTACTTC. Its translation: CASSPGPSAYEQYF.

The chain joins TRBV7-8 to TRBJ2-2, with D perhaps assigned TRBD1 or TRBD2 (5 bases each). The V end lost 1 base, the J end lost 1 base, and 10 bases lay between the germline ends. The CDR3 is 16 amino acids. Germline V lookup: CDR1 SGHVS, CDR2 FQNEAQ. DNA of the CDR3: TGTGCCAGCAGCTTAGTTGGGGGAAAGAACACCGGGGAGCTGTTTTTT. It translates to CASSLVGGKNTGELFF. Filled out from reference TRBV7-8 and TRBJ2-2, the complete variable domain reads GAGVSQSPRYKVAKRGQDVALRCDPISGHVSLFWYQQALGQGPEFLTYFQNEAQLDKSGLPSDRFFAERPEGSVSTLKIQRTQQEDSAVYLCASSLVGGKNTGELFFGEGSRLTVL.

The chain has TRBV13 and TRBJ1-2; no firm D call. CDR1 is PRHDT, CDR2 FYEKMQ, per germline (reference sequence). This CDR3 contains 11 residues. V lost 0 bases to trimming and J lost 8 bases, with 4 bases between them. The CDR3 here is CASSLGWGYTF. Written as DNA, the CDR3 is TGTGCCAGCAGCTTAGGCTGGGGCTACACCTTC.

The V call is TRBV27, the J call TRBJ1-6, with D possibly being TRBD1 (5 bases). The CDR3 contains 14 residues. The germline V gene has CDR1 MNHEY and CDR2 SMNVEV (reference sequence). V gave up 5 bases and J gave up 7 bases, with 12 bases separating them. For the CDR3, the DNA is TGTGCCAGCAGTCTCCGGGGGACGAATTCACCCCTCCACTTT. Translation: CASSLRGTNSPLHF.

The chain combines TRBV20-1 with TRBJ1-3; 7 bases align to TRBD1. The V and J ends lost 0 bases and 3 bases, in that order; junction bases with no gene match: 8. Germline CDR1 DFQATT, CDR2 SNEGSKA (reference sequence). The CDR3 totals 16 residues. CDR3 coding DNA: TGCAGTGCTAGAGACCTTAGACAGGGCTATGGAAACACCATATATTTT. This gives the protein CSARDLRQGYGNTIYF.

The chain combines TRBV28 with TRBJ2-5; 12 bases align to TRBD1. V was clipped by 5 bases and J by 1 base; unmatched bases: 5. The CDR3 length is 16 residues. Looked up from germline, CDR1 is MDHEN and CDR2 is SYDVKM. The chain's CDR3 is CASSPGTGGPQETQYF. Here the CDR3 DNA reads TGTGCCAGCAGTCCTGGGACAGGGGGCCCCCAAGAGACCCAGTACTTC.

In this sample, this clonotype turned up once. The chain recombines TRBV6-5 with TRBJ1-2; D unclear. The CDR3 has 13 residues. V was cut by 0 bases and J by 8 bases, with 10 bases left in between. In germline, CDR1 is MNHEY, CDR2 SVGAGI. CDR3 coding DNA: TGTGCCAGCAGTTACTCGGCCGGGCGGGGCTACACCTTC. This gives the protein CASSYSAGRGYTF.

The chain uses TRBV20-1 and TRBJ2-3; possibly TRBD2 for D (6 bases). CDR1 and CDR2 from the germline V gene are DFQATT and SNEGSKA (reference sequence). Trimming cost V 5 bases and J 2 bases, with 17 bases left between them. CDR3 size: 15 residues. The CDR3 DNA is TGCAGTGCTTGTATCCTCGGGGGAAACACAGATACGCAGTATTTT. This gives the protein CSACILGGNTDTQYF.

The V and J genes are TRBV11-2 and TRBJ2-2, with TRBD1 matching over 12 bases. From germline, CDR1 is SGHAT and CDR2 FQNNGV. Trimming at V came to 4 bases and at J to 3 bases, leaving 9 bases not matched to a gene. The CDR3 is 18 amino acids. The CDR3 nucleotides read TGTGCCAGCAGCTGGGGACAGGGGGCTAAGGGGTACACCGGGGAGCTGTTTTTT. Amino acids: CASSWGQGAKGYTGELFF.

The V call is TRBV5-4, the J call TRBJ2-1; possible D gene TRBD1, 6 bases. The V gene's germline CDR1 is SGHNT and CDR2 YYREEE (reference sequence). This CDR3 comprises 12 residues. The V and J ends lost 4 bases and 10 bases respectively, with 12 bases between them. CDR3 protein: CASSKTGVEQFF. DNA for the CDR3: TGTGCCAGCAGCAAGACAGGTGTCGAGCAGTTCTTC.

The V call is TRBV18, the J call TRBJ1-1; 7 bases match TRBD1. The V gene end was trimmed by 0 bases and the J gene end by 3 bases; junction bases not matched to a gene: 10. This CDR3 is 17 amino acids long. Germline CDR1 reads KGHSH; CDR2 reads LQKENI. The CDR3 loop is CASSPPNRGLGDTEAFF. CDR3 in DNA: TGTGCCAGCTCACCACCGAACAGGGGCCTCGGCGACACTGAAGCTTTCTTT. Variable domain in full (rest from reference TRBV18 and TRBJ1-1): NAGVMQNPRHLVRRRGQEARLRCSPMKGHSHVYWYRQLPEEGLKFMVYLQKENIIDESGMPKERFSAEFPKEGPSILRIQQVVRGDSAAYFCASSPPNRGLGDTEAFFGQGTRLTVV.

The CDR3: CASSPGTGGEGNNYGYTF. In nucleotides, the CDR3 is TGTGCCAGCAGCCCCGGGACTGGGGGGGAGGGGAATAACTATGGCTACACCTTC. The rearrangement links TRBV7-9 to TRBJ1-2, with TRBD1 as a possible D gene (5 bases). Trimming pared 5 bases from V and 1 base from J, leaving 23 bases between. Germline-derived CDR1 and CDR2 are SEHNR and FQNEAQ (reference sequence). The CDR3 sequence is 18 residues long.

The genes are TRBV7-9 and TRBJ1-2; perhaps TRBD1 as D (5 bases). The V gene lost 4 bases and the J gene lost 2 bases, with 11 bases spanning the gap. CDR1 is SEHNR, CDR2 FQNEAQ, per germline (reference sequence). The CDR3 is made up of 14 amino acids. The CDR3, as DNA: TGTGCCAGCAGCTGGGTGGGGCAGAACTATGGCTACACCTTC. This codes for CASSWVGQNYGYTF.